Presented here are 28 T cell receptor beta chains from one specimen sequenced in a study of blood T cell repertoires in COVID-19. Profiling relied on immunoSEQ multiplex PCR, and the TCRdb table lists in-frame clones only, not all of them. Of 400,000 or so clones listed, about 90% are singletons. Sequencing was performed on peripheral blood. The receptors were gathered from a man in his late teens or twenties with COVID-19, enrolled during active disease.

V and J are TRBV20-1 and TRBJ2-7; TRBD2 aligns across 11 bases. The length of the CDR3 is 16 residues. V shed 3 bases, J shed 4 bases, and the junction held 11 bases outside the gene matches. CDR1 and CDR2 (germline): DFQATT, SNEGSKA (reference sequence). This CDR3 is CSASGVAGGPRYEQYF. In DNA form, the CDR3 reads TGCAGTGCTAGTGGGGTAGCGGGAGGGCCACGATACGAGCAGTACTTC.

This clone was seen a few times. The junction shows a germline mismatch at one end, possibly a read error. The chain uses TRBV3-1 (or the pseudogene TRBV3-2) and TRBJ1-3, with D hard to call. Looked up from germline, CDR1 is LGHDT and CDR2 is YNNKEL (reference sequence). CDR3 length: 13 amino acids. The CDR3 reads CASTQRGGNTIYF. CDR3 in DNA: TGTGCCAGCACCCAACGGGGAGGAAACACCATATATTTT.

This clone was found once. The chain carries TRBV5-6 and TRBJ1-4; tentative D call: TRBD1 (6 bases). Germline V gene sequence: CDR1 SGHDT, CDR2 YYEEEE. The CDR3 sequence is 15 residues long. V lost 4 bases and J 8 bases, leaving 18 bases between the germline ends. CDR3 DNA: TGTGCCAGCAGCAGAAGGACAGTTGAGGGCGAAAAACTGTTTTTT. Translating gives CASSRRTVEGEKLFF. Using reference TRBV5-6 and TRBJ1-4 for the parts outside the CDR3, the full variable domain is DAGVTQSPTHLIKTRGQQVTLRCSPKSGHDTVSWYQQALGQGPQFIFQYYEEEERQRGNFPDRFSGHQFPNYSSELNVNALLLGDSALYLCASSRRTVEGEKLFFGSGTQLSVL.

The CDR3 sequence is CASSPPSEYNEKLFF. Written as DNA, the CDR3 is TGTGCCAGCTCACCACCTTCGGAGTATAATGAAAAACTGTTTTTT. V usage is TRBV18 and J usage is TRBJ1-4; D unresolved. V was trimmed by 0 bases and J by 4 bases, leaving 9 bases between them. The germline CDR1 and CDR2 sequences are KGHSH and LQKENI. This CDR3 spans 15 amino acids.

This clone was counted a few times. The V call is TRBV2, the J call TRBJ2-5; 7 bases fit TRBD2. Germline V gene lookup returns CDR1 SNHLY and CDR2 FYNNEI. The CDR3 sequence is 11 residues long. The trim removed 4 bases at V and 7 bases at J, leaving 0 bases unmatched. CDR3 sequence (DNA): TGTGCCAGCAGTGGGGGGGGGACCCAGTACTTC. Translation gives CASSGGGTQYF.

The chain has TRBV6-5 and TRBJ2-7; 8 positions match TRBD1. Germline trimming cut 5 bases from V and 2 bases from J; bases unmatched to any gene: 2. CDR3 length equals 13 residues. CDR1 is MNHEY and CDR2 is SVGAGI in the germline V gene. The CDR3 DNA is TGTGCCAGCAGTCGACAGGGGCCCTACGAGCAGTACTTC. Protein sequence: CASSRQGPYEQYF.

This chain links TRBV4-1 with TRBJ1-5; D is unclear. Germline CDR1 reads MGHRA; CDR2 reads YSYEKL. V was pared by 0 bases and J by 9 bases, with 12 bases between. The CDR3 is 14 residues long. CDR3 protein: CASSQDPGPLPQHF. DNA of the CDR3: TGCGCCAGCAGCCAAGATCCAGGCCCATTGCCCCAGCATTTT.

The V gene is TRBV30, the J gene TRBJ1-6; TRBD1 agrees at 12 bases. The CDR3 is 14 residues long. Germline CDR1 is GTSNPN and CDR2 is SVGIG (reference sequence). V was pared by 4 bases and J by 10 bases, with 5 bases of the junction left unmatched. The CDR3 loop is CAWIRDRGRSPLHF. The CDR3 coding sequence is TGTGCCTGGATTCGGGACAGGGGGCGGTCACCCCTCCACTTT.

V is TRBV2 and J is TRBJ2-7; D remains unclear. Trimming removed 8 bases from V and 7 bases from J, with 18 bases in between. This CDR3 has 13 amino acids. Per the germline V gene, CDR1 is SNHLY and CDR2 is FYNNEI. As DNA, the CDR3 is TGTGCCAGCCGCAGTGCGGCCGCTATGGAGCAGTACTTC. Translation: CASRSAAAMEQYF.

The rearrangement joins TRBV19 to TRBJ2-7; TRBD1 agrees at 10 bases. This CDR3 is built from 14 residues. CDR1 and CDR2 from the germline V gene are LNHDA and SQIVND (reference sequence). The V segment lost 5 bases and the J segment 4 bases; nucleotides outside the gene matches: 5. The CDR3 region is CASSLDRGVYEQYF. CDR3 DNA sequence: TGTGCCAGTAGTTTGGACAGGGGGGTTTACGAGCAGTACTTC.

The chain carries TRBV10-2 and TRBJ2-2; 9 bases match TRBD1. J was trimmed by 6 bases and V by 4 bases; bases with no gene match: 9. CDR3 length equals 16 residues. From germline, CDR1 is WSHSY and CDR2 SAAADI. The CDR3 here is CASSGGPWTGAGELFF. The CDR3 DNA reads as TGCGCCAGCAGTGGGGGGCCTTGGACAGGGGCCGGGGAGCTGTTTTTT.

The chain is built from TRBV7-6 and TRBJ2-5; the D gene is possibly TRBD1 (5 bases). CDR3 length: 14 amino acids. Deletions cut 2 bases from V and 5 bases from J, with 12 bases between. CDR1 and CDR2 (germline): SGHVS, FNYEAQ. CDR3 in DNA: TGTGCCAGCAGCTTACGGACACTCGGGGAGACCCAGTACTTC. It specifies CASSLRTLGETQYF.

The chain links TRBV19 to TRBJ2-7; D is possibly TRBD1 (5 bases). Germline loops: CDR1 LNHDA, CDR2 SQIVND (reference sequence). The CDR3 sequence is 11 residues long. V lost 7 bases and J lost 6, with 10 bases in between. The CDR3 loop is CASTGKGEQYF. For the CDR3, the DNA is TGTGCCAGTACAGGGAAAGGCGAGCAGTACTTC.

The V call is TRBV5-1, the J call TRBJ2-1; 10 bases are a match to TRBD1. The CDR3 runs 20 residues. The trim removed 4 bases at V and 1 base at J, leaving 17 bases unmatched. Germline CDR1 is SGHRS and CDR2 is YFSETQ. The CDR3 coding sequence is TGCGCCAGCAGCCGCACCGGGACAGGGGACCCATCCGGGTCCTACAATGAGCAGTTCTTC. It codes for CASSRTGTGDPSGSYNEQFF.

The CDR3 sequence: CASSITLGVDYGYTF. CDR3 coding DNA: TGTGCCAGCAGCATCACCCTCGGGGTCGACTATGGCTACACCTTC. The chain has TRBV11-3 and TRBJ1-2; the D is unclear. V was clipped by 5 bases and J by 3 bases, with 16 bases between them. Germline V gene sequence: CDR1 SGHNT, CDR2 YENEEA. The CDR3 runs 15 residues.

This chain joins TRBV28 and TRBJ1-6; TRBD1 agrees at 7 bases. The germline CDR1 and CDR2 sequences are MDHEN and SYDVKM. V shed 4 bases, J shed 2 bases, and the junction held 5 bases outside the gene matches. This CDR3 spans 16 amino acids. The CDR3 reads CASSSLDRTYNSPLHF. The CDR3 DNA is TGTGCCAGCAGTTCTCTGGACAGGACCTATAATTCACCCCTCCACTTT.

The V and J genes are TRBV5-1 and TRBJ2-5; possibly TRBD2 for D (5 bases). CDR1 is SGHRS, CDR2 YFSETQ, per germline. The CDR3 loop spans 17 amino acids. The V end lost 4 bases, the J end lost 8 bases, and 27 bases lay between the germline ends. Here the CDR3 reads CASSPGAVGSPTETQYF. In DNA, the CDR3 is TGCGCCAGCAGCCCCGGAGCGGTTGGTTCCCCGACGGAAACCCAGTACTTC.

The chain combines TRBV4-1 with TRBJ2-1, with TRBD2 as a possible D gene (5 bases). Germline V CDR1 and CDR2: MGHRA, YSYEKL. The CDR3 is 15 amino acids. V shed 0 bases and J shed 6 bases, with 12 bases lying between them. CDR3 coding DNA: TGCGCCAGCAGCCAAGACCCGAGAGGAGGCAATGAGCAGTTCTTC. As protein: CASSQDPRGGNEQFF.

CDR3 DNA sequence: TGTGCCAGCAGTTTCTCAACTAGAGAGCAGTACTTC. Its translation: CASSFSTREQYF. The gene calls are TRBV12-3 or TRBV12-4 and TRBJ2-7, with a tentative D call TRBD2 (5 bases). This CDR3 spans 12 amino acids. Trimming cost V 3 bases and J 7 bases, with 10 bases left between them.

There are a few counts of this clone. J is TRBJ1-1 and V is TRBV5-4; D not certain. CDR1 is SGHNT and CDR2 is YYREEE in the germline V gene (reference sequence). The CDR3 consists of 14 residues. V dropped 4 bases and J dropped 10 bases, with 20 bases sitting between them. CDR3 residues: CASSPPGSWNGAFF. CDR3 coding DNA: TGTGCCAGCAGCCCTCCGGGGTCATGGAATGGAGCTTTCTTT.

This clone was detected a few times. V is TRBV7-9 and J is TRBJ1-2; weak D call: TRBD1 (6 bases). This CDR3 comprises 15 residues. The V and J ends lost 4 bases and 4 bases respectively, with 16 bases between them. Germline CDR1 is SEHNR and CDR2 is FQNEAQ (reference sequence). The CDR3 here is CASSSPSDSPYGYTF. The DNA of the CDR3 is TGTGCCAGCAGCTCTCCCTCGGACAGTCCCTATGGCTACACCTTC.

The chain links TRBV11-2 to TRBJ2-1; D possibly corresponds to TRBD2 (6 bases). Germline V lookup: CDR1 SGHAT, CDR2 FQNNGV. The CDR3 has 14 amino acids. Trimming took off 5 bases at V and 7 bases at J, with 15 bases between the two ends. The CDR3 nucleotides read TGTGCCAGCAGCCACAGGAGGGGTTGGAATGAGCAGTTCTTC. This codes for CASSHRRGWNEQFF.

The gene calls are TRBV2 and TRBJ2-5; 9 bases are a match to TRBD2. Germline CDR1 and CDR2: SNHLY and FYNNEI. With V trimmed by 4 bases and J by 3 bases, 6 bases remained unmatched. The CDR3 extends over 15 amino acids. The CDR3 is CASSGLAVSKETQYF. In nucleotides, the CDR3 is TGTGCCAGCAGTGGACTAGCGGTCTCGAAAGAGACCCAGTACTTC. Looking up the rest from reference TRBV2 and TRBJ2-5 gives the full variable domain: EPEVTQTPSHQVTQMGQEVILRCVPISNHLYFYWYRQILGQKVEFLVSFYNNEISEKSEIFDDQFSVERPDGSNFTLKIRSTKLEDSAMYFCASSGLAVSKETQYFGPGTRLLVL.

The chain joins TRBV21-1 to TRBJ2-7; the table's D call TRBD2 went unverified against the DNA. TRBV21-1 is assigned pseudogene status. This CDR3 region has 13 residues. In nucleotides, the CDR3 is TGTGCCAGCAGCAAAGTAGTAAACTACGAGCAGTACTTC. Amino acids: CASSKVVNYEQYF.

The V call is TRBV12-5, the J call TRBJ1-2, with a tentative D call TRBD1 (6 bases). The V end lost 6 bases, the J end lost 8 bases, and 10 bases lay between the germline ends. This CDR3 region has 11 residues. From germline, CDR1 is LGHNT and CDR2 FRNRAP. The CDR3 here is CASGSGDGYTF. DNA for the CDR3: TGTGCTAGTGGATCAGGGGACGGCTACACCTTC. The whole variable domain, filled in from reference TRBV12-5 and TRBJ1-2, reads DARVTQTPRHKVTEMGQEVTMRCQPILGHNTVFWYRQTMMQGLELLAYFRNRAPLDDSGMPKDRFSAEMPDATLATLKIQPSEPRDSAVYFCASGSGDGYTFGSGTRLTVV.

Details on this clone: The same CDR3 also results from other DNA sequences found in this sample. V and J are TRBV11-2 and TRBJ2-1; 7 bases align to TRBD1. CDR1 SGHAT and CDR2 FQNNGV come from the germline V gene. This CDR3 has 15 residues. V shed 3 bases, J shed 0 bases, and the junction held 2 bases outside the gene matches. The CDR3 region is CASSLGTASYNEQFF. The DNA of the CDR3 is TGTGCCAGCAGCTTGGGGACAGCCTCCTACAATGAGCAGTTCTTC. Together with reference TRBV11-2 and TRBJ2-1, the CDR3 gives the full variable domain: EAGVAQSPRYKIIEKRQSVAFWCNPISGHATLYWYQQILGQGPKLLIQFQNNGVVDDSQLPKDRFSAERLKGVDSTLKIQPAKLEDSAVYLCASSLGTASYNEQFFGPGTRLTVL.

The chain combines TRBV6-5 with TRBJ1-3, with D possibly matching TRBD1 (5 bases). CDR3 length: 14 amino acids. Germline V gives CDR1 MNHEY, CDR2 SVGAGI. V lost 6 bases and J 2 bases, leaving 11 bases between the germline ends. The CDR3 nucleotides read TGTGCCAGCAGGCGACAGTCGGCTGGAAACACCATATATTTT. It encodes CASRRQSAGNTIYF.

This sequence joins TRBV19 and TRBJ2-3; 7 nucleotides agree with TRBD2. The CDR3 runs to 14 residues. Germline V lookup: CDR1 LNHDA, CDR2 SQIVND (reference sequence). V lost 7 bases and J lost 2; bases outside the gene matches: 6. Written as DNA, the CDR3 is TGTGCCAGTAAGACTAGCATAGCCACAGATACGCAGTATTTT. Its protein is CASKTSIATDTQYF.